This T cell receptor (beta chain) was identified during a study of regulatory T cells in long-lasting Graves disease. Arm-PCR with iRepertoire HTBI primers amplified the CDR3 regions for these TCR beta libraries. MiXCR was run by TCRdb on the multiplex PCR reads, yielding one entry per CDR3 protein. Among hundreds of thousands of distinct CDR3 sequences listed, around 15% were seen once. Described time point: newly diagnosed GD, antithyroid drugs for less than 3 months. PBMC RNA served as the TCR library source. This clonotype was seen ten or more times. V was clipped by 6 bases and J by 2 bases; unmatched bases: 4. The CDR3 is made up of 13 amino acids. The germline CDR1 and CDR2 sequences are MDHEN and SYDVKM.

J is TRBJ2-7 and V is TRBV28; 7 bases match TRBD1. The sequence came from a female donor with Graves disease. Sequenced here: peripheral blood mononuclear cells (PBMCs), sampled at new diagnosis, from a patient treated with antithyroid drugs. Here the CDR3 DNA reads TGTGCCAGCAGCCGGGGACAGACCTACGAGCAGTACTTC. It yields the protein CASSRGQTYEQYF.